This TCR beta chain was sequenced in a study of CD8+CD57+ T cells in acquired aplastic anemia. As for the study in general: The average for DNA from sorted CD4+ and CD8+ cells was roughly 3 ug.

Both TCR beta VDJ combination and CDR3 sequence profiling were carried out. Genomic DNA was the template for this profiling. TCRdb passed the reads through MiXCR, listing each CDR3 protein once. The sample contains a few hundred thousand distinct CDR3 sequences, around 49% of which appear only once. Sequencing involved patients with CD8+CD57+ cell expansion previously shown by flow cytometry. There was no therapy given to any patient before the blood sampling took place. Germline V lookup: CDR1 SGHAT, CDR2 FQDESV (reference sequence). The CDR3 has 16 residues. V lost 5 bases, J lost 4 bases, and 11 bases stayed unmatched.

The source is a human donor with aplastic anemia. Specimen: sorted CD4+, CD8+, or CD8+CD57+ T cells (not recorded which) from PBMCs. This chain joins TRBV11-1 and TRBJ1-2; 9 nucleotides match TRBD1. In DNA form, the CDR3 reads TGTGCCAGCAGCCCGGGACAGGGCTTCCTTTCCTATGGCTACACCTTC. Translation: CASSPGQGFLSYGYTF.